This paragraph covers one TCR beta chain sequence. The antigen is not known. Trimming removed 0 bases from V and 6 bases from J, with 9 bases in between. The CDR3 is 13 amino acids. Germline CDR1 is SGHRS and CDR2 is YFSETQ. This sample is drawn from a study of cytomegalovirus exposure and HLA in healthy donors. Notes on the study in general: In vitro data verified three CMV-associated chains as specific for CMV antigens. The study recorded 160 or so TCR beta chains that were cytomegalovirus-associated. Most observed TCR sequences were rare, whereas some public TCRs were detected in many donors.

Sequenced by immunoSEQ multiplex PCR; TCRdb stores in-frame clones only, minus some. The sample carries about 130,000 clones, approximately 92% recorded once. The chain couples TRBV5-1 to TRBJ1-2; no clear D gene. This TCR derives from a woman under 30 in good health and CMV-seronegative. The sample taken for sequencing was PBMCs. This CDR3 reads CASSLAGRDGYTF. CDR3 nucleotide sequence: TGCGCCAGCAGCTTGGCGGGGAGGGATGGCTACACCTTC.